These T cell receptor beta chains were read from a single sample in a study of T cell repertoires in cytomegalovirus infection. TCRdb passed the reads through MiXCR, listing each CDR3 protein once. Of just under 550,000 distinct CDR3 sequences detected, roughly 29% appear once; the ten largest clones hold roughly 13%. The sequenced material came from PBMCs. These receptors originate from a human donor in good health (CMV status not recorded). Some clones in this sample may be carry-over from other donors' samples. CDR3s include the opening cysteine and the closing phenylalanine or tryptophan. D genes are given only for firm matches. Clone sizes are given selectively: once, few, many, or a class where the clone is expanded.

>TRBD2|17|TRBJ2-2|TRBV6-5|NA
TGTGCCAGCAGTCCACAAGCGGGAGCTATGTATCCCGGGGAGCTGTTTTTT
CASSPQAGAMYPGELFF
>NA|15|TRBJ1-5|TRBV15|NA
TGTGCCACCAGCAGAGATGGGTTGGGGACTCAGCCCCAGCATTTT
CATSRDGLGTQPQHF
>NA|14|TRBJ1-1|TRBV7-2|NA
TGTGCCAGCAGCACATACAGGGTGGGGACTGAAGCTTTCTTT
CASSTYRVGTEAFF
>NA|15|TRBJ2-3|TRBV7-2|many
TGTGCCAGCAGCTTGGCGGGGATTAGCACAGATACGCAGTATTTT
CASSLAGISTDTQYF
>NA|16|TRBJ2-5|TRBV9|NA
TGTGCCAGCAGCGCCACCCCCTCTAGCGCTCGAGAGACCCAGTACTTC
CASSATPSSARETQYF
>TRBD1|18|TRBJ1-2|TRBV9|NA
TGTGCCAGCAGCGTAGGTTATGCAGGGGGCCCACTTAACTATGGCTACACCTTC
CASSVGYAGGPLNYGYTF
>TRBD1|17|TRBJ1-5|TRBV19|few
TGTGCCAGTAGTAGATCTTCCGGGACAGGGATAGGGCAGCCCCAGCATTTT
CASSRSSGTGIGQPQHF
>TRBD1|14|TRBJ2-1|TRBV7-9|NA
TGTGCCAGCAGCTTAATTCAGGGGGAAGGTGAGCAGTTCTTC
CASSLIQGEGEQFF
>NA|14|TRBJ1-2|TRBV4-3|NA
TGCGCCAGCAGCCAAGATGGAGGGGTTATTGGCTACACCTTC
CASSQDGGVIGYTF
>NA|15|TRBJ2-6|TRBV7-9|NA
TGTGCCAGCAGCTTCCAGGGTAGCGGGGCCAACGTCCTGACTTTC
CASSFQGSGANVLTF
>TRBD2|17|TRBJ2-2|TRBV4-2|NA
TGTGCCAGCAGCCAAGATCAGACTAGCGGGAGTGGCGGGGAGCTGTTTTTT
CASSQDQTSGSGGELFF
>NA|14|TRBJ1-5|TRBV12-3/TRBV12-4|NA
TGTGCCAGCAGCGAGCCTAGGGTGTCCCAGCCCCAGCATTTT
CASSEPRVSQPQHF
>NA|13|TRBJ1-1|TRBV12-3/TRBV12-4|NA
TGTGCCAGCAGTTACAGGGAGCGCACTGAAGCTTTCTTT
CASSYRERTEAFF
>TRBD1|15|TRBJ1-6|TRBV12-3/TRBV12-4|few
TGTGCCAGCAGCTTTTCCGGGACAGGCAATTCACCCCTCCACTTT
CASSFSGTGNSPLHF
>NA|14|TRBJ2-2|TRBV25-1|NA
TGTGCCAGCAGTGAATTGTCGGGGGACGGGGAGCTGTTTTTT
CASSELSGDGELFF
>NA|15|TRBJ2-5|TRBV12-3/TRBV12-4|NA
TGTGCCAGCAGTTTAGTGAGTCCCGGGCAAGAGACCCAGTACTTC
CASSLVSPGQETQYF
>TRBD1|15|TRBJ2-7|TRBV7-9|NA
TGTGCCAGCAGCTTAGCCTCAGGGGGCGCTTACGAGCAGTACTTC
CASSLASGGAYEQYF
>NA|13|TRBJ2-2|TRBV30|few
TGTGCCTGGAGCAACAGGAGAGGGGGGGAGCTGTTTTTT
CAWSNRRGGELFF
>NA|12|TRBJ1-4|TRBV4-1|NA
TGCGCCAGCAGCCCCCTCGGGGAAAAACTGTTTTTT
CASSPLGEKLFF
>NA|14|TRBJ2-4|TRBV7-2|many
TGTGCCAGCAGCTTCGAGCTAGCCAAAAACATTCAGTACTTC
CASSFELAKNIQYF
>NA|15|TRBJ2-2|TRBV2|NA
TGTGCCAGCAGTGAATGGGGCGGGAACACCGGGGAGCTGTTTTTT
CASSEWGGNTGELFF
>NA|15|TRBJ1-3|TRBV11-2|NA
TGTGCCAGCAGCTTAGATGGGATGGCTGGAAACACCATATATTTT
CASSLDGMAGNTIYF
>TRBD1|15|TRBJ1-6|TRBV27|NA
TGTGCCAGCACCTCACCGGACAGGGGAGGTTCACCCCTCCACTTT
CASTSPDRGGSPLHF
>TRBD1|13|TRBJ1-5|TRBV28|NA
TGTGCCAGCAGACAGGGGGGTAATCAGCCCCAGCATTTT
CASRQGGNQPQHF
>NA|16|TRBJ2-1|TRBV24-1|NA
TGTGCCACCAGTGATTATATAGCGGCCTCCTACAATGAGCAGTTCTTC
CATSDYIAASYNEQFF
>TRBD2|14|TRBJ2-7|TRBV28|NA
TGTGCCAGCCTAGGACTAGCGGGGGCCTACGAGCAGTACTTC
CASLGLAGAYEQYF
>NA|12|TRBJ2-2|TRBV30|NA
TGTGCCTGGAGGTATTTGACCGGGGAGCTGTTTTTT
CAWRYLTGELFF